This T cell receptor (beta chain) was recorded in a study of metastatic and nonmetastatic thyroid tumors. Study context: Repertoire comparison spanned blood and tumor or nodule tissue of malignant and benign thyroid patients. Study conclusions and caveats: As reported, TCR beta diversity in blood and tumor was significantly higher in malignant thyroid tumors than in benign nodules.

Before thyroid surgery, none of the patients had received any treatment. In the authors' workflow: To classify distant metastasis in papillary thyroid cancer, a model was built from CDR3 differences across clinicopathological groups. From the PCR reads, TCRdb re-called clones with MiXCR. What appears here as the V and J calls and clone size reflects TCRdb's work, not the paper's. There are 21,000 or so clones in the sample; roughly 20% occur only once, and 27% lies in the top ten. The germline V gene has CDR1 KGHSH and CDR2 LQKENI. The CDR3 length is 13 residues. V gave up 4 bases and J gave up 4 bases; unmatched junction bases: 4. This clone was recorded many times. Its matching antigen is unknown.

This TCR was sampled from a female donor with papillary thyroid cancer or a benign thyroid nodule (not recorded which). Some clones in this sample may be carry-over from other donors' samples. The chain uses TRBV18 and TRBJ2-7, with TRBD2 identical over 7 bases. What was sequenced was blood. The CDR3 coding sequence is TGTGCCAGCTCACTTGGGCGGGGGTACGAGCAGTACTTC. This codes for CASSLGRGYEQYF.